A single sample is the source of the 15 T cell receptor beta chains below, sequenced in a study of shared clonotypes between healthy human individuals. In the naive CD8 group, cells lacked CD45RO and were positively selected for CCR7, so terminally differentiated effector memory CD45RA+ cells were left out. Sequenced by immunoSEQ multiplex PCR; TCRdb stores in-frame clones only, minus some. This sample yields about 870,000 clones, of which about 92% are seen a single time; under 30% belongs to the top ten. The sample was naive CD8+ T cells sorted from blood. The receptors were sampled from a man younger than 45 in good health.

Here the CDR3 DNA reads TGCGCCAGCAGTAGCGCCGACGAAAACATTCAGTACTTC. It translates to CASSSADENIQYF. The gene calls are TRBV5-1 and TRBJ2-4; TRBD2 is a possible D gene (5 bases). V lost 5 bases to trimming and J lost 5 bases, with 11 bases between them. Germline CDR1 SGHRS, CDR2 YFSETQ. CDR3 length: 13 amino acids.

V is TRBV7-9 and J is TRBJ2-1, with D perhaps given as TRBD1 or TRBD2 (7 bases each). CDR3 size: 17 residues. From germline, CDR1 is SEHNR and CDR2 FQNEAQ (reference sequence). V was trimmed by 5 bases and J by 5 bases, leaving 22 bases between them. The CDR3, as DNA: TGTGCCAGCAGCGAAGGGGGCGGCGGGAGCGGAGACAATGAGCAGTTCTTC. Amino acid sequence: CASSEGGGGSGDNEQFF.

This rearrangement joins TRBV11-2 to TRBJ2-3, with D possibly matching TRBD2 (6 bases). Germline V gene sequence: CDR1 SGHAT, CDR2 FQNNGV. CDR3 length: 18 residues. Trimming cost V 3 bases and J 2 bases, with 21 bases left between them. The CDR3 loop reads CASSFASGWGRLTDTQYF. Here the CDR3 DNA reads TGTGCCAGCAGCTTCGCCTCGGGTTGGGGGAGGCTCACAGATACGCAGTATTTT.

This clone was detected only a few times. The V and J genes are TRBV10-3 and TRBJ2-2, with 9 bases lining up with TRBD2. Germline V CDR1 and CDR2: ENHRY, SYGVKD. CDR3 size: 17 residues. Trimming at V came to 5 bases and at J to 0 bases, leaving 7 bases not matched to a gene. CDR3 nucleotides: TGTGCCATCAGTATTGGATTAGCGGGAGCGAACACCGGGGAGCTGTTTTTT. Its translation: CAISIGLAGANTGELFF.

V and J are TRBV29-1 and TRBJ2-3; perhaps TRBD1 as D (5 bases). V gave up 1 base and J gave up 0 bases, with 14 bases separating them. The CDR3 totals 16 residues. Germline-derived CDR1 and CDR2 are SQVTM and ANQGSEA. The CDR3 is CSVEGLMQGSTDTQYF. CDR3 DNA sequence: TGCAGCGTTGAAGGCCTCATGCAGGGAAGCACAGATACGCAGTATTTT.

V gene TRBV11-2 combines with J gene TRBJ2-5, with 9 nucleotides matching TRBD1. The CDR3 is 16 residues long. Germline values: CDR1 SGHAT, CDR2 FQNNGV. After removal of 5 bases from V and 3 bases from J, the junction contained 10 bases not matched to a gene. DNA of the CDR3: TGTGCCAGCAGCGGTAACCGGGACAGGGTTGAAGAGACCCAGTACTTC. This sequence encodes CASSGNRDRVEETQYF.

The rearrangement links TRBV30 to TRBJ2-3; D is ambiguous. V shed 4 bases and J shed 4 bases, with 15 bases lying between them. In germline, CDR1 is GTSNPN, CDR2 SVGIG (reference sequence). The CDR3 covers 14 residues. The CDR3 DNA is TGTGCCTGGAACTCGGGCGTGGGTCCAGATACGCAGTATTTT. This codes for CAWNSGVGPDTQYF.

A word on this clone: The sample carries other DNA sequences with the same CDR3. CDR3 in DNA: TGCAGCGCCCGGGACACCTCCTACGAGCAGTACTTC. Translating it yields CSARDTSYEQYF. J is TRBJ2-7 and V is TRBV29-1; tentative D call: TRBD1 (6 bases). Trimming left V 7 bases short and J 0 bases short, with 10 bases between. The CDR3 totals 12 residues. From germline, CDR1 is SQVTM and CDR2 ANQGSEA.

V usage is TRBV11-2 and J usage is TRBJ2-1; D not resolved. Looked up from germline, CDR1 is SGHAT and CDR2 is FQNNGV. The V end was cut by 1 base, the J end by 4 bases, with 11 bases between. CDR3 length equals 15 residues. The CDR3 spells CASSLVNGLYNEQFF. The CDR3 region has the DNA TGTGCCAGCAGCTTAGTAAACGGTCTTTACAATGAGCAGTTCTTC.

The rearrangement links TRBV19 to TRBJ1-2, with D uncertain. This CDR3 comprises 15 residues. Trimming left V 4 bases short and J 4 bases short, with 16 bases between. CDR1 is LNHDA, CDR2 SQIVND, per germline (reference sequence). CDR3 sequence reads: CASSTIMAGGYGYTF. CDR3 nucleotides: TGTGCCAGTAGTACCATCATGGCCGGAGGCTATGGCTACACCTTC.

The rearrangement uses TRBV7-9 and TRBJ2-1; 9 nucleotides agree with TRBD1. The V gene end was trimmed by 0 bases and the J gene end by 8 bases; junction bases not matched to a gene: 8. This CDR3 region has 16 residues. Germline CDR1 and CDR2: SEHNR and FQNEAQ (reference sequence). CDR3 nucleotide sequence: TGTGCCAGCAGCTTAGCGCACAGGACAGGGGCAGATGAGCAGTTCTTC. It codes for CASSLAHRTGADEQFF.

DNA of the CDR3: TGCGCCAGCAGCGACCTGGGGTTGGGGGGACTAGCGGGACTACGCAATGAGCAGTTCTTC. Translated, it gives CASSDLGLGGLAGLRNEQFF. This chain connects TRBV4-1 to TRBJ2-1; the match to TRBD2 covers 13 bases. The V segment lost 5 bases and the J segment 6 bases; nucleotides outside the gene matches: 19. CDR3 length: 20 residues. CDR1 is MGHRA, CDR2 YSYEKL, per germline.

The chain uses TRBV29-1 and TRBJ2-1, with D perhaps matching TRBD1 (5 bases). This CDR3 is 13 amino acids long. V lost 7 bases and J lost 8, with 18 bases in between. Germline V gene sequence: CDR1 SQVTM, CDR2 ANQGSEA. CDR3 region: CSGGTTRVHEQFF. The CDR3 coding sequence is TGCAGCGGGGGCACGACCCGCGTCCATGAGCAGTTCTTC.

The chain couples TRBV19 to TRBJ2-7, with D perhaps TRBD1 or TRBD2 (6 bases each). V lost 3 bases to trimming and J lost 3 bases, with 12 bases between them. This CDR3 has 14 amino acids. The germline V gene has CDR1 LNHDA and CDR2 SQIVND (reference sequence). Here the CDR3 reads CASSIGGLGYEQYF. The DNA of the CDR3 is TGTGCCAGTAGTATTGGGGGGCTGGGCTACGAGCAGTACTTC.

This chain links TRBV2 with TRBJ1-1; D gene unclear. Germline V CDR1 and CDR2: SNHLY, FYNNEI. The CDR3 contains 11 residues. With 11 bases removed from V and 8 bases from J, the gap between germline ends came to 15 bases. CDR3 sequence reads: CAVPPATEAFF. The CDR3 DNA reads TGTGCCGTACCGCCCGCTACCGAAGCTTTCTTT.